This passage covers 6 T cell receptor beta chains from one sample sequenced in a study of blood T cell repertoires in COVID-19. Only in-frame clones appear in the TCRdb table, and some are missing; sequencing was by immunoSEQ multiplex PCR. The data show 45,000 to 60,000 clones, with around 87% seen just once and around 7.7% held by the top ten. Sequenced: peripheral blood. These receptors all come from a human donor with active COVID-19. The donor label of this sample is uncertain.

CDR3 amino acids: CASSIQGAGKDTQYF. The CDR3 DNA is TGTGCCAGCAGTATACAGGGGGCGGGCAAGGATACGCAGTATTTT. The rearrangement joins TRBV5-4 to TRBJ2-3; 9 positions match TRBD1. V was pared by 5 bases and J by 6 bases, with 10 bases of the junction left unmatched. CDR1 and CDR2 from the germline V gene are SGHNT and YYREEE (reference sequence). This CDR3 region has 15 residues. Using reference TRBV5-4 and TRBJ2-3 for the parts outside the CDR3, the full variable domain is ETGVTQSPTHLIKTRGQQVTLRCSSQSGHNTVSWYQQALGQGPQFIFQYYREEENGRGNFPPRFSGLQFPNYSSELNVNALELDDSALYLCASSIQGAGKDTQYFGPGTRLTVL.

The chain uses TRBV5-1 and TRBJ1-2, with a weak D call TRBD1 (5 bases). The CDR3 is made up of 15 amino acids. V was clipped by 0 bases and J by 2 bases, with 11 bases between them. Per germline, CDR1 SGHRS and CDR2 YFSETQ. The CDR3 bases are TGCGCCAGCAGCTTGGGCCAGGGAGGGAACTATGGCTACACCTTC. Amino acids: CASSLGQGGNYGYTF.

This clone showed up just once. The V gene is TRBV28, the J gene TRBJ1-1; 7 bases are a match to TRBD1. V lost 5 bases and J lost 5; bases outside the gene matches: 2. The V gene's germline CDR1 is MDHEN and CDR2 SYDVKM. The CDR3 length is 12 residues. CDR3 in amino acids: CASSPRGTEAFF. The DNA of the CDR3 is TGTGCCAGCAGTCCCAGGGGGACTGAAGCTTTCTTT.

This clone was recorded a few times. The genes are TRBV6-5 and TRBJ1-5, with D possibly matching TRBD1 (5 bases). V was clipped by 0 bases and J by 5 bases, with 11 bases between them. Germline lookup yields CDR1 MNHEY and CDR2 SVGAGI. This CDR3 contains 15 residues. The CDR3 DNA follows: TGTGCCAGCAGTTACTCGGGGGAGGGTCATCAGCCCCAGCATTTT. This translates into CASSYSGEGHQPQHF.

J is TRBJ2-1 and V is TRBV6-2 or TRBV6-3; 7 bases align to TRBD2. Trimming at V came to 5 bases and at J to 12 bases, leaving 4 bases not matched to a gene. The CDR3 covers 11 residues. Germline lookup yields CDR1 MNHEY and CDR2 SVGEGT. The CDR3 DNA is TGTGCCAGCAGTAAACAGCGGGGGCAGTTCTTC. Protein: CASSKQRGQFF.

DNA of the CDR3: TGCAGTGCTAGTCGGGGGACGAGCACAGATACGCAGTATTTT. Amino acid sequence: CSASRGTSTDTQYF. The chain links TRBV20-1 to TRBJ2-3; a possible D gene is TRBD2 (6 bases). In germline, CDR1 is DFQATT, CDR2 SNEGSKA (reference sequence). V lost 3 bases, J lost 0 bases, and 10 bases lay in between. The CDR3 length is 14 residues.